One and the same sample provided the 15 T cell receptor beta chains below, sequenced in a study of PD-L1 blockade in urothelial cancer. Regarding time point: pretreatment peripheral blood. Repertoires were generated with immunoSEQ multiplex PCR, while TCRdb's copy carries only in-frame clones and drops some. Among roughly 120,000 clones, approximately 84% were seen once, and the ten largest hold 3.2%. The source was PBMCs, collected around atezolizumab (anti-PD-L1) treatment. The origin of the receptors is a man aged 50 to 59 with urothelial cancer.

The J gene is TRBJ1-1, the V gene TRBV10-3, with 7 bases matching TRBD1. J lost 0 bases, V lost 0 bases, and 1 base had no gene match. This CDR3 spans 15 amino acids. The germline V gene encodes CDR1 ENHRY and CDR2 SYGVKD. DNA for the CDR3: TGTGCCATCAGTGAGTCGAGGGGGCTGAACACTGAAGCTTTCTTT. This sequence encodes CAISESRGLNTEAFF.

The gene calls are TRBV19 and TRBJ2-5; 7 positions agree with TRBD1. Losses at the gene ends were 6 bases for V and 1 base for J; bases not matched to a gene: 2. Germline V gives CDR1 LNHDA, CDR2 SQIVND (reference sequence). The CDR3 is 13 residues long. As DNA, the CDR3 is TGTGCCAGTAGGGGGACAGCCCAAGAGACCCAGTACTTC. It is translated as CASRGTAQETQYF.

The J gene is TRBJ2-5, the V gene TRBV18; D perhaps matches TRBD2 (5 bases). With 0 bases removed from V and 5 bases from J, the gap between germline ends came to 16 bases. Looked up from germline, CDR1 is KGHSH and CDR2 is LQKENI. This CDR3 contains 16 residues. The chain's CDR3 is CASSPPRTGRRETQYF. For the CDR3, the DNA is TGTGCCAGCTCACCACCCAGGACTGGACGTAGGGAGACCCAGTACTTC.

The chain couples TRBV5-1 to TRBJ2-2; maybe TRBD2 (6 bases). CDR1 is SGHRS and CDR2 is YFSETQ in the germline V gene. The CDR3 consists of 16 residues. Deletions cut 4 bases from V and 2 bases from J, with 15 bases between. CDR3: CASSQGLRSNTGELFF. CDR3 DNA sequence: TGCGCCAGCAGCCAGGGACTCCGGAGTAACACCGGGGAGCTGTTTTTT.

This chain connects TRBV2 to TRBJ2-7; D is unresolved. CDR3 length: 14 amino acids. CDR1 and CDR2 from the germline V gene are SNHLY and FYNNEI. V lost 1 base and J 3 bases, leaving 10 bases between the germline ends. CDR3 bases: TGTGCCAGCAGTGAAGGCCGCCTAAACTACGAGCAGTACTTC. Its protein product is CASSEGRLNYEQYF.

The V and J genes are TRBV5-4 and TRBJ2-1; TRBD2 agrees at 8 bases. The length of the CDR3 is 16 residues. Looked up from germline, CDR1 is SGHNT and CDR2 is YYREEE (reference sequence). The junction had 8 bases not matched to a gene; V was cut back by 2 bases and J by 4 bases. Here the CDR3 reads CASSFLAGGMYNEQFF. CDR3 in DNA: TGTGCCAGCAGCTTTCTTGCGGGAGGTATGTACAATGAGCAGTTCTTC.

The chain recombines TRBV19 with TRBJ1-6; TRBD1 agrees at 8 bases. With 5 bases clipped from V and 0 bases from J, the junction kept 6 bases outside the gene matches. Germline V gene lookup returns CDR1 LNHDA and CDR2 SQIVND (reference sequence). CDR3 length: 17 amino acids. The CDR3 region is CASSGGTGVSYNSPLHF. The CDR3 DNA follows: TGTGCCAGTAGTGGAGGGACAGGAGTCTCCTATAATTCACCCCTCCACTTT.

The V and J genes are TRBV7-8 and TRBJ1-1; no definite D call. V was clipped by 0 bases and J by 5 bases, with 7 bases between them. Germline-derived CDR1 and CDR2 are SGHVS and FQNEAQ. This CDR3 comprises 13 residues. This CDR3 reads CASSLAGVTEAFF. CDR3 in DNA: TGTGCCAGCAGCTTAGCGGGCGTAACTGAAGCTTTCTTT.

The chain is built from TRBV5-1 and TRBJ2-7; D is perhaps TRBD1 (7 bases). Germline V gives CDR1 SGHRS, CDR2 YFSETQ. The V and J ends lost 4 bases and 4 bases respectively, with 15 bases between them. The CDR3 length is 14 residues. In DNA, the CDR3 is TGCGCCAGCAGCCCCCAGGGGGGCTCATACGAGCAGTACTTC. As protein: CASSPQGGSYEQYF.

This clone was counted a single time. The chain links TRBV6-6 to TRBJ1-1; D gene ambiguous. The V gene's germline CDR1 is MNHNY and CDR2 SVGAGI (reference sequence). The CDR3 is 12 amino acids. V was pared by 2 bases and J by 8 bases, with 9 bases between. In DNA form, the CDR3 reads TGTGCCAGCAGTTACCCAAGACAAGAAGCTTTCTTT. As protein: CASSYPRQEAFF.

The chain combines TRBV2 with TRBJ1-2, with TRBD1 matching 7 bases. CDR3 size: 12 residues. With 4 bases clipped from V and 7 bases from J, the junction kept 3 bases outside the gene matches. CDR1 is SNHLY, CDR2 FYNNEI, per germline. The CDR3 DNA reads as TGTGCCAGCAGTGGACAGGGTCTTGGCTACACCTTC. It yields the protein CASSGQGLGYTF.

DNA of the CDR3: TGCAGCGTGGCTCAGGGCGGCAATCAGCCCCAGCATTTT. Translated, it gives CSVAQGGNQPQHF. The chain links TRBV29-1 to TRBJ1-5, with D maybe TRBD1 (5 bases). Germline values: CDR1 SQVTM, CDR2 ANQGSEA. This CDR3 has 13 amino acids. Deletions cut 6 bases from V and 2 bases from J, with 11 bases between. Full variable domain (remainder filled in from reference TRBV29-1 and TRBJ1-5): SAVISQKPSRDICQRGTSLTIQCQVDSQVTMMFWYRQQPGQSLTLIATANQGSEATYESGFVIDKFPISRPNLTFSTLTVSNMSPEDSSIYLCSVAQGGNQPQHFGDGTRLSIL.

The gene calls are TRBV5-1 and TRBJ2-1; 9 positions match TRBD1. This CDR3 is built from 14 residues. After removal of 6 bases from V and 0 bases from J, the junction contained 1 base not matched to a gene. CDR1 is SGHRS and CDR2 is YFSETQ in the germline V gene. This chain's CDR3 is CASTGQGSYNEQFF. The CDR3 DNA follows: TGCGCCAGCACGGGACAGGGCTCCTACAATGAGCAGTTCTTC. Based on the CDR3 plus reference TRBV5-1 and TRBJ2-1, the full variable domain is KAGVTQTPRYLIKTRGQQVTLSCSPISGHRSVSWYQQTPGQGLQFLFEYFSETQRNKGNFPGRFSGRQFSNSRSEMNVSTLELGDSALYLCASTGQGSYNEQFFGPGTRLTVL.

The chain carries TRBV20-1 and TRBJ2-7, with D perhaps TRBD1 (6 bases). The CDR3 length is 10 residues. Trimming cost V 6 bases and J 7 bases, with 10 bases left between them. Germline assignment: CDR1 DFQATT and CDR2 SNEGSKA (reference sequence). The CDR3 DNA is TGCAGTGCCCTTAGGGGGGAGCAGTACTTC. It yields the protein CSALRGEQYF.

The chain combines TRBV4-2 with TRBJ2-6; no clear D gene. CDR3 size: 20 residues. CDR1 is LGHNA and CDR2 is YNFKEQ in the germline V gene. The V and J ends lost 0 bases and 0 bases respectively, with 18 bases between them. DNA for the CDR3: TGTGCCAGCAGCCAAGACTCCCGTACTGGGCGTAGCTCTGGGGCCAACGTCCTGACTTTC. Its protein product is CASSQDSRTGRSSGANVLTF.